This TCR beta chain appears in the sequencing data of a study of blood T cell repertoires in COVID-19. TCRdb's copy holds only in-frame clones and misses some; the assay was immunoSEQ multiplex PCR. The sample has approximately 210,000 clones, more than 80% seen once. The CDR3 is 17 amino acids. V was pared by 0 bases and J by 1 base, with 8 bases of the junction left unmatched. In germline, CDR1 is SGHNT, CDR2 YENEEA. The receptor was derived from a man aged 25 to 40 who had recovered from COVID-19. The chain employs TRBV11-3 and TRBJ2-7; 8 positions match TRBD2. The specimen sequenced was peripheral blood. CDR3 region: CASSLDRGAGVSYEQYF. In DNA, the CDR3 is TGTGCCAGCAGCTTAGATAGAGGAGCGGGGGTGTCCTACGAGCAGTACTTC.